This T cell receptor beta chain was sequenced for a study of molecular identifiers for immune sequencing clone quantification. General study points: Should identical TCR molecules share a barcode, the sizes of highly expanded clones could be underestimated.

TCRdb re-called the PCR reads through MiXCR, storing one row per CDR3 protein. In the table there are just over 95,000 distinct CDR3 sequences, 20% to 25% of which are singletons. This clonotype was observed a few times. Its antigen is unidentified. Germline CDR1 and CDR2: MNHNS and SASEGT. V lost 2 bases and J 0 bases, leaving 17 bases between the germline ends. The CDR3 runs to 18 residues. The sequence derives from a human donor in good health. Some libraries in this study had Jurkat cell RNA spiked in. The chain has TRBV6-1 and TRBJ1-5, with D perhaps TRBD1 (6 bases). What was sequenced was naive CD8+ T cells from blood, with Jurkat cell RNA spiked in. Subset: FACS-sorted CD8+CD4-CCR7+CD45RA+ naive T cells. CDR3 loop: CASSELPRGHYSNQPQHF. The CDR3 region has the DNA TGTGCCAGCAGTGAATTGCCCAGGGGTCACTATAGCAATCAGCCCCAGCATTTT.